This TCR beta chain was documented in a study of cytomegalovirus exposure and HLA in healthy donors. Study observations and caveats: After further analysis at a later stage, 15,000 to 20,000 TCR beta sequences were associated with HLA alleles at 0.05 false discovery rate. Sequencing depth across donors, presence/absence analyses assumed, was roughly uniform. Most TCR beta V segments were productive about 87% or about 30% of the time in an earlier analysis.

Details on this clone: What it recognizes is unknown.

PCR was performed using 60 Vbeta and 13 Jbeta primers. Assay: immunoSEQ multiplex PCR; the TCRdb copy retains only in-frame clones and omits some. The sample lists about 140,000 clones, 80% occurring once. The TCR originated in a middle-aged woman in good health and CMV-seronegative. The sequenced material came from PBMCs.

The CDR3 DNA is TGTGCCAGCAGTTCTTGGACTAGTACCTACGAGCAGTACTTC. Protein sequence: CASSSWTSTYEQYF. The J gene is TRBJ2-7, the V gene TRBV27; 7 bases fit TRBD2. CDR1 and CDR2 from the germline V gene are MNHEY and SMNVEV (reference sequence). This CDR3 is built from 14 residues. Germline trimming cut 4 bases from V and 2 bases from J; bases unmatched to any gene: 5.